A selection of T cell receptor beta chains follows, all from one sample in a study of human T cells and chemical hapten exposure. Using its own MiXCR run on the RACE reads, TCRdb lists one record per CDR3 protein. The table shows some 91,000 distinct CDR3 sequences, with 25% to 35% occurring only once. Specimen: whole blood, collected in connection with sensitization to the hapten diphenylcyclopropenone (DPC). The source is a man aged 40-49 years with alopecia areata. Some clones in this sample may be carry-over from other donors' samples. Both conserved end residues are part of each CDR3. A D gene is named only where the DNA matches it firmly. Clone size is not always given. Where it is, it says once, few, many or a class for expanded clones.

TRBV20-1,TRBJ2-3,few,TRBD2,CSARAGTSGRFSTDTQYF,TGCAGTGCTAGAGCTGGGACTAGCGGGAGGTTTAGCACAGATACGCAGTATTTT
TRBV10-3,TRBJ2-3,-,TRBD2,CAISTAGTSSTDTQYF,TGTGCCATCAGTACAGCCGGGACTAGCAGCACAGATACGCAGTATTTT
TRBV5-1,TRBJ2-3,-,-,CASSSREASGTQYF,TGCGCCAGCAGCTCTCGTGAAGCCTCGGGTACGCAGTATTTT
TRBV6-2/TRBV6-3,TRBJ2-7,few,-,CASSFGMGDYEQYF,TGTGCCAGCAGTTTCGGGATGGGGGACTACGAGCAGTACTTC
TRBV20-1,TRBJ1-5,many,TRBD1,CSALPRIRTGNPQPQHF,TGCAGTGCTCTCCCGAGGATTAGGACAGGGAATCCTCAGCCCCAGCATTTT
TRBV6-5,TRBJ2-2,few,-,CASSYGTGELFF,TGTGCCAGCAGTTACGGTACCGGGGAGCTGTTTTTT
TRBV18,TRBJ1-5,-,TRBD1,CASSPGQGANQPQHF,TGTGCCAGCTCACCTGGACAGGGGGCGAATCAGCCCCAGCATTTT
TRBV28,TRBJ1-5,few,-,CASGGGVGQPQHF,TGTGCCAGCGGGGGGGGAGTAGGACAGCCCCAGCATTTT
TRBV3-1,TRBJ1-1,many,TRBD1,CASSQATGARNTEAFF,TGTGCCAGCAGCCAAGCCACAGGGGCACGGAACACTGAAGCTTTCTTT
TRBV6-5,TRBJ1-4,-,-,CASRQGMANEKLFF,TGTGCCAGCCGGCAGGGGATGGCTAATGAAAAACTGTTTTTT
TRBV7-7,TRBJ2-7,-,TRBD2,CASSLGGRGYYEQYF,TGTGCCAGCAGCTTAGGCGGGAGGGGATACTACGAGCAGTACTTC
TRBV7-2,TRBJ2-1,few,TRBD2,CASSPLAGGSNEQFF,TGTGCCAGCAGCCCTCTAGCGGGAGGGTCGAATGAGCAGTTCTTC
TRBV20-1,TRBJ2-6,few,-,CSAIVLGSGANVLTF,TGCAGTGCAATAGTCCTGGGCTCTGGGGCCAACGTCCTGACTTTC
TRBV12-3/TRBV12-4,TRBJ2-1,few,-,CASSLALGGLLYNEQFF,TGTGCCAGCAGTTTAGCCTTAGGGGGTTTACTCTACAATGAGCAGTTCTTC
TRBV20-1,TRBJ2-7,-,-,CSARSGRPYEQYF,TGCAGTGCTAGATCGGGGAGACCCTACGAGCAGTACTTC
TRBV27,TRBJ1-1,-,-,CASSLFRNTEAFF,TGTGCCAGCAGTTTATTCAGGAACACTGAAGCTTTCTTT
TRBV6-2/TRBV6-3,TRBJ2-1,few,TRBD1,CAIGQGFNEQFF,TGTGCCATCGGACAGGGTTTCAATGAGCAGTTCTTC
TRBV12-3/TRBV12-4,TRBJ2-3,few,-,CASSYSGTDTQYF,TGTGCCAGCAGTTATAGCGGCACCGATACGCAGTATTTT
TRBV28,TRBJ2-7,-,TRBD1,CASSPGGQGGYEQYF,TGTGCCAGCAGTCCGGGCGGACAGGGGGGCTACGAGCAGTACTTC
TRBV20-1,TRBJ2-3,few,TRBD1,CSANRQGTQYF,TGCAGTGCCAACCGACAGGGAACGCAGTATTTT
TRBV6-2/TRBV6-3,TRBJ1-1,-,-,CASSSRTAGSTEAFF,TGTGCCAGCAGTTCGAGGACAGCTGGCAGTACTGAAGCTTTCTTT
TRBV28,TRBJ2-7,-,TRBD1,CAIGTGVYEQYF,TGTGCCATCGGGACAGGCGTCTACGAGCAGTACTTC
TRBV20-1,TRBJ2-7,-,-,CSASRGLDYEQYF,TGCAGTGCTAGTCGGGGACTCGACTACGAGCAGTACTTC
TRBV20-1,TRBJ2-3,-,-,CSAQMTVRTDTQYF,TGCAGTGCTCAGATGACAGTACGCACAGATACGCAGTATTTT
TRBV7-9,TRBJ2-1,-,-,CASSSTGKSSYNEQFF,TGTGCCAGCAGCTCGACGGGGAAGAGCTCCTACAATGAGCAGTTCTTC
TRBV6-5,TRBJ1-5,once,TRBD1,CASSMDRGNQPQHF,TGTGCCAGCAGTATGGACAGGGGAAATCAGCCCCAGCATTTT
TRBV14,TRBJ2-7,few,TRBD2,CASSPPAGAYEQYF,TGTGCCAGCAGCCCCCCGGCGGGGGCCTACGAGCAGTACTTC
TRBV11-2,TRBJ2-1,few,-,CASSLGPSGAGYNEQFF,TGTGCCAGCAGCTTAGGCCCCTCAGGGGCGGGGTACAATGAGCAGTTCTTC
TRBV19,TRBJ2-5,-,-,CASSNNDQETQYF,TGTGCCAGTAGTAACAACGACCAAGAGACCCAGTACTTC
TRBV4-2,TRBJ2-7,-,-,CASSPALYYEQYF,TGTGCCAGCAGCCCAGCGCTCTACTACGAGCAGTACTTC
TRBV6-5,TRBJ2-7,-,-,CASKGVDSYEQYF,TGTGCCAGCAAGGGGGTTGACTCCTACGAGCAGTACTTC
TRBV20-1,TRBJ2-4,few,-,CSAPGTAKNIQYF,TGCAGTGCTCCCGGGACAGCCAAAAACATTCAGTACTTC
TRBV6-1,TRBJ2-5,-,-,CASSVGTVKETQYF,TGTGCCAGCAGTGTCGGGACGGTGAAAGAGACCCAGTACTTC
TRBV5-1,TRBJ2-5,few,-,CASSSTRRAETQYF,TGCGCCAGCAGCTCGACTAGGAGGGCGGAGACCCAGTACTTC
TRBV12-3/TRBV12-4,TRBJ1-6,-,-,CASSLSRAASPLHF,TGTGCCAGCAGTCTGAGTCGGGCGGCTTCACCCCTCCACTTT
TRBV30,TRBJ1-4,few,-,CAWQGPLGEKLFF,TGTGCCTGGCAAGGACCCCTGGGCGAAAAACTGTTTTTT
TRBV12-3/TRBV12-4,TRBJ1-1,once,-,CASSPRLCNTEAFF,TGTGCCAGCAGTCCCAGACTCTGCAACACTGAAGCTTTCTTT
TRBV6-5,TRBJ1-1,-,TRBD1,CASSYSRQGPNTEAFF,TGTGCCAGCAGTTACTCGCGACAGGGCCCGAACACTGAAGCTTTCTTT
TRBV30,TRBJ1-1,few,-,CACGLMNTEAFF,TGTGCCTGTGGACTCATGAACACTGAAGCTTTCTTT
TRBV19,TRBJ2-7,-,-,CASSITGPFPYEQYF,TGTGCCAGTAGTATAACCGGACCCTTCCCGTACGAGCAGTACTTC
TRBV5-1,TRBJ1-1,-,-,CASSLAGMTGEAFF,TGCGCCAGCAGCTTGGCGGGCATGACAGGTGAAGCTTTCTTT
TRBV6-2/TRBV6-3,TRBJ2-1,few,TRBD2,CASSYLRGSGRGYLGEQFF,TGTGCCAGCAGTTACCTTCGAGGGAGCGGGAGAGGGTACTTGGGTGAGCAGTTCTTC
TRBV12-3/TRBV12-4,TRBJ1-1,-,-,CASGTSMNTEAFF,TGTGCCAGCGGGACCTCAATGAACACTGAAGCTTTCTTT
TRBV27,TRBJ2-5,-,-,CASSLWGEAETQYF,TGTGCCAGCAGTTTATGGGGGGAGGCAGAGACCCAGTACTTC
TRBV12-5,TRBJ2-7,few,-,CASGLPRQRARPEQYF,TGTGCTAGTGGTTTGCCCCGACAGAGAGCCCGACCCGAGCAGTACTTC
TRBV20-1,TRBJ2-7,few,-,CSAREGYEQYF,TGCAGTGCTAGGGAGGGGTACGAGCAGTACTTC
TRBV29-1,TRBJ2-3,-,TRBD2,CPTSACTDTQYF,TGCCCGACTAGCGCCTGCACAGATACGCAGTATTTT
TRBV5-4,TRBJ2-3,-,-,CASSLVADTDTQYF,TGTGCCAGCAGCTTGGTTGCAGACACAGATACGCAGTATTTT
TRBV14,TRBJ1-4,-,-,CASSRVQATNEKLFF,TGTGCCAGCAGCCGAGTTCAGGCAACTAATGAAAAACTGTTTTTT
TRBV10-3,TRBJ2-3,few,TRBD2,CAISTSGTSGSTDTQYF,TGTGCCATCAGTACCTCCGGGACTAGCGGGAGTACAGATACGCAGTATTTT
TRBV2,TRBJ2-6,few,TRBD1,CASRQGADGANVLTF,TGTGCCAGCAGACAGGGGGCGGACGGGGCCAACGTCCTGACTTTC
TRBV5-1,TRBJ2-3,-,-,CASSPARGISTDTQYF,TGCGCCAGCAGCCCTGCCCGCGGGATCAGCACAGATACGCAGTATTTT
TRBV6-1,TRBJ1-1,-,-,CASSLRGSSTEAFF,TGTGCCAGCAGTTTGCGGGGTTCGAGCACTGAAGCTTTCTTT
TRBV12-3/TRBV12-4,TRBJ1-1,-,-,CASSLTELMYTEAFF,TGTGCCAGCAGTTTAACAGAGTTGATGTACACTGAAGCTTTCTTT
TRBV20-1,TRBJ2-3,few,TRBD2,CSAGGAAGVTDTQYF,TGCAGTGCTGGGGGGGCAGCGGGAGTCACAGATACGCAGTATTTT
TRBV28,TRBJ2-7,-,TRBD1,CASSPHRTGGYEQYF,TGTGCCAGCAGTCCTCATCGGACAGGGGGCTACGAGCAGTACTTC
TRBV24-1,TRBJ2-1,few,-,CATSEGLGGSPLDEQFF,TGTGCCACCAGTGAAGGATTAGGGGGTTCACCTTTGGATGAGCAGTTCTTC
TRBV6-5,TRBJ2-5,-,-,CASSTPAETQYF,TGTGCCAGCAGTACCCCTGCGGAGACCCAGTACTTC
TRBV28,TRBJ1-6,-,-,CASMSVPYNSPLHF,TGTGCCAGCATGTCGGTCCCATACAATTCACCCCTCCACTTT
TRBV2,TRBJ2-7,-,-,CASRAQGTSYEQYF,TGTGCCAGCAGGGCACAGGGAACCTCCTACGAGCAGTACTTC